This record concerns one T cell receptor beta chain sequence. Its antigen is not known. The sample comes from a study of graft-versus-host responses after intestinal transplantation. The overall study: Following induction with anti-thymocyte globulin, all recipients were given tacrolimus and steroids for 2 to 4 years. General study points: Graft-donor T cell macrochimerism coincided with high graft-versus-host to host-versus-graft clonal ratios in allografts. GvH clonotypes were identified within recipient marrow, with a subset emerging first in ileum or blood. There was an association between peak levels of circulating GvH clones and early post-transplant HvG declines.

The germline CDR1 and CDR2 sequences are SGHAT and FQNNGV. V dropped 0 bases and J dropped 3 bases, with 3 bases sitting between them. CDR3 length equals 12 residues. TCRdb's copy holds only in-frame clones and misses some; the assay was immunoSEQ multiplex PCR. The data contain about 92,000 clones, about 93% of them singletons. The J gene is TRBJ2-7, the V gene TRBV11-2; D unresolved. This material consisted of unstimulated CD8+ T cells sorted from spleen or lymph node cells, taken before intestinal transplant. The TCR was taken from a human donor who received an intestinal transplant. CDR3 sequence: CASSLDNYEQYF. The DNA of the CDR3 is TGTGCCAGCAGCTTAGACAACTACGAGCAGTACTTC.